These 13 T cell receptor beta chains originate from one sample sequenced in a study of T cells in Graves' hyperthyroidism and ophthalmopathy. The investigators amplified TCR beta CDR3 regions from RNA transcripts. An initial round of RT-PCR targeting the TCR CDR3 relied on the HTBI primer set. TCRdb ran MiXCR on the multiplex PCR reads and lists one entry per CDR3 protein. The sample consists of about 360,000 distinct CDR3 sequences, 13% of them appearing once. Material: blood. These receptors originate from a woman younger than 30 with Graves' hyperthyroidism.

This clonotype was detected many times. This chain's CDR3 is CASSLPAGVNTEAFF. In nucleotides, the CDR3 is TGTGCCAGCAGTTTACCGGCAGGGGTGAACACTGAAGCTTTCTTT. V gene TRBV28 combines with J gene TRBJ1-1, with D perhaps matching TRBD1 (6 bases). Germline values: CDR1 MDHEN, CDR2 SYDVKM. V dropped 2 bases and J dropped 0 bases, with 10 bases sitting between them. This CDR3 region has 15 residues.

This chain links TRBV5-4 with TRBJ2-3; D is unclear. Trimming took off 4 bases at V and 1 base at J, with 13 bases between the two ends. Germline CDR1 reads SGHNT; CDR2 reads YYREEE (reference sequence). The CDR3 totals 15 residues. Written as DNA, the CDR3 is TGTGCCAGCAGCCCTACAAGAGGTGGCACAGATACGCAGTATTTT. This encodes CASSPTRGGTDTQYF.

This clonotype was seen ten or more times. The chain couples TRBV12-3 or TRBV12-4 to TRBJ1-3; D may be TRBD1 (6 bases). CDR3 length: 14 amino acids. Trimming took off 1 base at V and 2 bases at J, with 6 bases between the two ends. The CDR3 here is CASSLGGPGNTIYF. The CDR3 DNA reads as TGTGCCAGCAGTTTAGGGGGGCCTGGAAACACCATATATTTT.

This clonotype was detected ten times or more. The chain links TRBV18 to TRBJ1-3, with D hard to call. The germline V and J ends were trimmed by 6 bases and 0 bases, with 12 bases remaining between them. This CDR3 region has 15 residues. Germline V gene data show CDR1 as KGHSH and CDR2 as LQKENI. CDR3 nucleotide sequence: TGTGCCAGCTCTTCGGACCTTCACTCTGGAAACACCATATATTTT. It encodes CASSSDLHSGNTIYF.

This clonotype appeared many times. The chain recombines TRBV5-1 with TRBJ2-1; a weak D match, TRBD1 (5 bases). Germline-derived CDR1 and CDR2 are SGHRS and YFSETQ. V gave up 4 bases and J gave up 0 bases, with 14 bases separating them. This CDR3 has 16 residues. CDR3 nucleotides: TGCGCCAGCAGCGACGGACACCTGAGCTCCTACAATGAGCAGTTCTTC. Protein sequence: CASSDGHLSSYNEQFF. Filled out from reference TRBV5-1 and TRBJ2-1, the complete variable domain reads KAGVTQTPRYLIKTRGQQVTLSCSPISGHRSVSWYQQTPGQGLQFLFEYFSETQRNKGNFPGRFSGRQFSNSRSEMNVSTLELGDSALYLCASSDGHLSSYNEQFFGPGTRLTVL.

J is TRBJ2-1 and V is TRBV10-3; 12 bases agree with TRBD2. The junction had 2 bases not matched to a gene; V was cut back by 2 bases and J by 6 bases. Germline CDR1 ENHRY, CDR2 SYGVKD. This CDR3 is built from 15 residues. The CDR3, as DNA: TGTGCCATCAGTGAGGCTAGCGGGAGGGCCAATGAGCAGTTCTTC. Its translation is CAISEASGRANEQFF.

The gene calls are TRBV6-1 and TRBJ1-2; TRBD1 aligns across 8 bases. CDR1 is MNHNS, CDR2 SASEGT, per germline. V lost 6 bases and J lost 2; bases outside the gene matches: 8. This CDR3 contains 15 residues. For the CDR3, the DNA is TGTGCCAGCAGACCAGACAGGGGCATAAACTATGGCTACACCTTC. Translating gives CASRPDRGINYGYTF.

The CDR3 spells CASSLARINYGYTF. As DNA, the CDR3 is TGTGCCAGCAGTTTGGCCAGGATTAACTATGGCTACACCTTC. The rearrangement links TRBV28 to TRBJ1-2; D is unclear. Trimming took 3 bases from V and 1 from J, leaving 9 bases between them. The CDR3 extends over 14 amino acids. CDR1 and CDR2 (germline): MDHEN, SYDVKM.

This clonotype was found many times. The chain is built from TRBV5-8 and TRBJ2-1; 8 bases fit TRBD2. CDR3 length equals 14 residues. The trim removed 4 bases at V and 10 bases at J, leaving 10 bases unmatched. Germline CDR1 and CDR2: SGHTS and YDEGEE. CDR3 residues: CASSPPAGGREQFF. Here the CDR3 DNA reads TGTGCCAGCAGCCCTCCCGCGGGGGGAAGGGAGCAGTTCTTC.

The table lists this clonotype with many counts. The chain recombines TRBV10-3 with TRBJ2-1; D is possibly TRBD2 (5 bases). Per the germline V gene, CDR1 is ENHRY and CDR2 is SYGVKD. Between the trimmed V and J ends, which lost 4 bases and 3 bases, there was a span of 7 bases. The CDR3 is 13 amino acids. The CDR3 bases are TGTGCCATCAGTGGAGGGAACTACAATGAGCAGTTCTTC. It specifies CAISGGNYNEQFF.

Many counts were recorded for this clonotype. The chain links TRBV11-2 to TRBJ2-7, with 9 bases identical to TRBD2. J gave up 0 bases and V 1 base, and 4 bases lay outside the gene matches. The CDR3 covers 16 residues. Germline CDR1 is SGHAT and CDR2 is FQNNGV. This chain's CDR3 is CASSLASGRSSYEQYF. The DNA of the CDR3 is TGTGCCAGCAGCTTAGCCAGCGGGAGGAGCTCCTACGAGCAGTACTTC.

In this sample, this clonotype turned up many times. This chain uses TRBV3-1 with TRBJ2-2; D uncertain. The V and J ends lost 2 bases and 8 bases respectively, with 6 bases between them. The CDR3 runs 12 residues. Germline CDR1 reads LGHDT; CDR2 reads YNNKEL (reference sequence). In DNA, the CDR3 is TGTGCCAGCAGCCAAAGTGCTGGGGAGCTGTTTTTT. This codes for CASSQSAGELFF.

This clonotype was recorded many times. This chain links TRBV10-3 with TRBJ2-5; the D gene is possibly TRBD1 (6 bases). Germline V lookup: CDR1 ENHRY, CDR2 SYGVKD. V lost 0 bases to trimming and J lost 6 bases, with 8 bases between them. CDR3 length: 13 amino acids. This chain's CDR3 is CAISESRGQTQYF. The CDR3 bases are TGTGCCATCAGTGAGTCCAGGGGACAGACCCAGTACTTC.